This T cell receptor beta chain came from a study of T cells in Graves' hyperthyroidism and ophthalmopathy. Study-level points and caveats: Most thyroid clonotypes with frequency above 0.001 were detected in blood.

This clonotype was observed a few times. Its antigen is not identified. Amplification of TCR beta CDR3 regions was performed using RNA transcripts as template. First-round RT-PCR of the TCR CDR3 relied on the HTBI primer set. TCRdb reanalysed the multiplex PCR reads using MiXCR and keeps one entry per CDR3 protein. The table shows 550,000 to 650,000 distinct CDR3 sequences, with 11% to 15% occurring only once. This CDR3 is 16 amino acids long. V shed 0 bases and J shed 5 bases, with 17 bases lying between them. Germline assignment: CDR1 LNHNV and CDR2 YYDKDF (reference sequence). For Graves' hyperthyroidism to be stable, ophthalmopathy could not progress within 18 months. Source material for PBMCs was over 7.5 ml fresh peripheral blood.

The gene calls are TRBV15 and TRBJ2-7; possible D gene TRBD1, 5 bases. The source material was blood. The sequence derives from a woman in her thirties or forties with Graves' hyperthyroidism. CDR3: CATSRDYQGVGNEQYF. The CDR3 DNA reads TGTGCCACCAGCAGAGATTACCAGGGTGTGGGCAACGAGCAGTACTTC.